This T cell receptor beta chain was identified during a study of blood T cell repertoires in COVID-19. The repertoire was sequenced with immunoSEQ multiplex PCR; TCRdb's copy has only in-frame clones and lacks some. In the table there are 130,000 to 150,000 clones, about 80% of which are singletons. The CDR3 length is 14 residues. Germline V gives CDR1 LNHDA, CDR2 SQIVND (reference sequence). V lost 3 bases and J 0 bases, leaving 9 bases between the germline ends. The genes are TRBV19 and TRBJ2-7; D is uncertain. The sequence came from a human donor in a cohort sampled during active COVID-19. Sequenced sample: peripheral blood. The CDR3 DNA reads as TGTGCCAGTAGTATCTCACAAAGCTCCTACGAGCAGTACTTC. It yields the protein CASSISQSSYEQYF.